This is a list of T cell receptor beta chains from one sample in a study of T cell responses to AZD1222 COVID-19 vaccine. Sequencing used immunoSEQ multiplex PCR; TCRdb keeps in-frame clones, though not all of them. Among just under 90,000 clones listed, about 91% were seen once. The starting material was peripheral blood, obtained on day 0 of MenACWY control vaccination. The receptors shown here come from an adult in good health. CDR3s include the opening cysteine and the closing phenylalanine or tryptophan. The D gene is left open where the match is weak. Expanded clones get a size class; other rows say once, few or many, or leave the size out.

J gene: TRBJ1-2
CDR3 length: 15
V gene: TRBV7-2
D gene: NA
clone size: NA
CDR3 DNA: TGTGCCAGCAGCTTAGCCTCAGGTGGAGGCTATGGCTACACCTTC
CDR3 protein: CASSLASGGGYGYTF

J gene: TRBJ2-5
CDR3 length: 15
V gene: TRBV19
D gene: TRBD2
clone size: NA
CDR3 DNA: TGTGCCAGTAGTACTTTAGCGGGGGTCGGTGAGACCCAGTACTTC
CDR3 protein: CASSTLAGVGETQYF

J gene: TRBJ1-3
CDR3 length: 17
V gene: TRBV4-2
D gene: NA
clone size: NA
CDR3 DNA: TGTGCCAGCAGCCAAGAGCACAGTGACCGCTCTGGAAACACCATATATTTT
CDR3 protein: CASSQEHSDRSGNTIYF

J gene: TRBJ1-2
CDR3 length: 16
V gene: TRBV13
D gene: NA
clone size: NA
CDR3 DNA: TGTGCCAGCAGCTTCTTACCAGACAGAGCTAACTATGGCTACACCTTC
CDR3 protein: CASSFLPDRANYGYTF

J gene: TRBJ1-1
CDR3 length: 13
V gene: TRBV3-1/TRBV3-2
D gene: NA
clone size: NA
CDR3 DNA: TGTGCCAGCAGCCAGATGCTCGGGACTGAAGCTTTCTTT
CDR3 protein: CASSQMLGTEAFF

J gene: TRBJ1-5
CDR3 length: 15
V gene: TRBV7-2
D gene: NA
clone size: NA
CDR3 DNA: TGTGCCAGCAGCTTAGACCCATATAGCAATCAGCCCCAGCATTTT
CDR3 protein: CASSLDPYSNQPQHF

J gene: TRBJ1-2
CDR3 length: 18
V gene: TRBV7-9
D gene: TRBD1
clone size: few
CDR3 DNA: TGTGCCAGCAGCTTAGAAAGGGGGACAGGCACCACTAACTATGGCTACACCTTC
CDR3 protein: CASSLERGTGTTNYGYTF

J gene: TRBJ2-2
CDR3 length: 15
V gene: TRBV2
D gene: NA
clone size: NA
CDR3 DNA: TGTGCCAGCAGCCCTATCCGGACGGGCACCGGGGAGCTGTTTTTT
CDR3 protein: CASSPIRTGTGELFF

J gene: TRBJ1-5
CDR3 length: 16
V gene: TRBV19
D gene: NA
clone size: NA
CDR3 DNA: TGTGCCAGTACTCTAGGGTCGGGGCAGGGGAATCAGCCCCAGCATTTT
CDR3 protein: CASTLGSGQGNQPQHF

J gene: TRBJ1-5
CDR3 length: 13
V gene: TRBV29-1
D gene: NA
clone size: NA
CDR3 DNA: TGCAGCGTTGAAACCGGGTCAGATCAGCCCCAGCATTTT
CDR3 protein: CSVETGSDQPQHF

J gene: TRBJ1-1
CDR3 length: 13
V gene: TRBV7-2
D gene: NA
clone size: NA
CDR3 DNA: TGTGCCAGCAGCTTAGGGGGGCAGATGACAGCTTTCTTT
CDR3 protein: CASSLGGQMTAFF

J gene: TRBJ1-2
CDR3 length: 15
V gene: TRBV27
D gene: TRBD1
clone size: NA
CDR3 DNA: TGTGCCAGCAGTCTGGACAGGGGCCTGTTCTATGGCTACACCTTC
CDR3 protein: CASSLDRGLFYGYTF

J gene: TRBJ1-5
CDR3 length: 14
V gene: TRBV7-2
D gene: NA
clone size: NA
CDR3 DNA: TGTGCCAGCAGCTTGAACAGCATCAATCAGCCCCAGCATTTT
CDR3 protein: CASSLNSINQPQHF

J gene: TRBJ2-1
CDR3 length: 14
V gene: TRBV2
D gene: TRBD1
clone size: NA
CDR3 DNA: TGTGCCAGCAGCGACAGGGGGCGCGCGGGTGAGCAGTTCTTC
CDR3 protein: CASSDRGRAGEQFF

J gene: TRBJ1-6
CDR3 length: 15
V gene: TRBV5-4
D gene: NA
clone size: NA
CDR3 DNA: TGTGCCAGCAGCTTGTATGACAGTGGGAATTCACCCCTCCACTTT
CDR3 protein: CASSLYDSGNSPLHF

J gene: TRBJ1-6
CDR3 length: 16
V gene: TRBV19
D gene: NA
clone size: NA
CDR3 DNA: TGTGCCAGTAGTAGTGCGGGCCCGGCCTATAATTCACCCCTCCACTTT
CDR3 protein: CASSSAGPAYNSPLHF

J gene: TRBJ2-7
CDR3 length: 16
V gene: TRBV3-1/TRBV3-2
D gene: NA
clone size: NA
CDR3 DNA: TGTGCCAGCAGCCCTGGACTCTCCGGCAGGGTCGCCGAGCAGTACTTC
CDR3 protein: CASSPGLSGRVAEQYF

J gene: TRBJ1-2
CDR3 length: 17
V gene: TRBV2
D gene: NA
clone size: NA
CDR3 DNA: TGTGCCAGCGCCCCGGAGGGGGGAGGGTATTTTTACTATGGCTACACCTTC
CDR3 protein: CASAPEGGGYFYYGYTF

J gene: TRBJ2-2
CDR3 length: 16
V gene: TRBV7-9
D gene: NA
clone size: NA
CDR3 DNA: TGTGCCAGCAGCGCGAGACGCGGGGAAACGGACGGGGAGCTGTTTTTT
CDR3 protein: CASSARRGETDGELFF

J gene: TRBJ1-2
CDR3 length: 13
V gene: TRBV7-2
D gene: NA
clone size: once
CDR3 DNA: TGTGCCAGCAGCCCATGGGACATCTATGGCTACACCTTC
CDR3 protein: CASSPWDIYGYTF

J gene: TRBJ2-2
CDR3 length: 16
V gene: TRBV3-1/TRBV3-2
D gene: NA
clone size: NA
CDR3 DNA: TGTGCCAGCAGCCAAGGTGGGGGGATGAACACCGGGGAGCTGTTTTTT
CDR3 protein: CASSQGGGMNTGELFF

J gene: TRBJ2-5
CDR3 length: 13
V gene: TRBV11-2
D gene: NA
clone size: NA
CDR3 DNA: TGTGCCAGCAGCTTAAACAGCCAAGAGACCCAGTACTTC
CDR3 protein: CASSLNSQETQYF

J gene: TRBJ1-2
CDR3 length: 13
V gene: TRBV2
D gene: NA
clone size: NA
CDR3 DNA: TGTGCCACAACCGTGCCGGCTAACTATGGCTACACCTTC
CDR3 protein: CATTVPANYGYTF

J gene: TRBJ1-5
CDR3 length: 16
V gene: TRBV6-2/TRBV6-3
D gene: NA
clone size: NA
CDR3 DNA: TGTGCCAGCAGCCCTTGGTATGTTGGTAGCAATCAGCCCCAGCATTTT
CDR3 protein: CASSPWYVGSNQPQHF

J gene: TRBJ1-2
CDR3 length: 15
V gene: TRBV4-3
D gene: TRBD1
clone size: NA
CDR3 DNA: TGCGCCAGCAGCCCAGACAGGGGCTTGAGGAATGGCTACACCTTC
CDR3 protein: CASSPDRGLRNGYTF

J gene: TRBJ1-1
CDR3 length: 19
V gene: TRBV14
D gene: TRBD1
clone size: once
CDR3 DNA: TGTGCCAGCAGCCAGGCCACTTGGACAGGGGGCCTTCAGAACACTGAAGCTTTCTTT
CDR3 protein: CASSQATWTGGLQNTEAFF

J gene: TRBJ2-7
CDR3 length: 14
V gene: TRBV19
D gene: TRBD1
clone size: NA
CDR3 DNA: TGTGCCAGTAGCGGACAGGGTCGTTCCTACGAGCAGTACTTC
CDR3 protein: CASSGQGRSYEQYF

J gene: TRBJ1-1
CDR3 length: 14
V gene: TRBV6-5
D gene: NA
clone size: few
CDR3 DNA: TGTGCCAGCAGTCGACAGCGAAAGAACACTGAAGCTTTCTTT
CDR3 protein: CASSRQRKNTEAFF

J gene: TRBJ2-7
CDR3 length: 14
V gene: TRBV4-2
D gene: NA
clone size: NA
CDR3 DNA: TGTGCCAGCAGCCGATCGACAGATTCCTACGAGCAGTACTTC
CDR3 protein: CASSRSTDSYEQYF

J gene: TRBJ1-5
CDR3 length: 15
V gene: TRBV6-5
D gene: NA
clone size: NA
CDR3 DNA: TGTGCCAGCAGTTACCCAGGAGTCTGGTATCAGCCCCAGCATTTT
CDR3 protein: CASSYPGVWYQPQHF

J gene: TRBJ2-1
CDR3 length: 13
V gene: TRBV19
D gene: TRBD2
clone size: NA
CDR3 DNA: TGTGCCACCTTAGCGGGATCCTACAATGAGCAGTTCTTC
CDR3 protein: CATLAGSYNEQFF

J gene: TRBJ1-1
CDR3 length: 13
V gene: TRBV5-1
D gene: NA
clone size: NA
CDR3 DNA: TGCGCCAGCAGCTTACGGGGAGAATCGGAAGCTTTCTTT
CDR3 protein: CASSLRGESEAFF

J gene: TRBJ2-1
CDR3 length: 14
V gene: TRBV11-3
D gene: TRBD1
clone size: NA
CDR3 DNA: TGTGCCAGCAGCTTATCAGGGGGCGAATATGAGCAGTTCTTC
CDR3 protein: CASSLSGGEYEQFF

J gene: TRBJ2-3
CDR3 length: 14
V gene: TRBV14
D gene: TRBD1
clone size: NA
CDR3 DNA: TGTGCCAGCAGCCGGGACAGGGTCACAGATACGCAGTATTTT
CDR3 protein: CASSRDRVTDTQYF

J gene: TRBJ2-5
CDR3 length: 15
V gene: TRBV23-1
D gene: NA
clone size: NA
CDR3 DNA: TGCGCCAGCAGTCACCCTAGAGGTCCCCAAGAGACCCAGTACTTC
CDR3 protein: CASSHPRGPQETQYF

J gene: TRBJ1-1
CDR3 length: 14
V gene: TRBV10-2
D gene: NA
clone size: NA
CDR3 DNA: TGCGCCAGCAGTGAGACGCCGGGGGACACTGAAGCTTTCTTT
CDR3 protein: CASSETPGDTEAFF

J gene: TRBJ2-3
CDR3 length: 13
V gene: TRBV7-2
D gene: NA
clone size: NA
CDR3 DNA: TGTGCCAGCAGCTTAGACGGGGGTGGTACGCAGTATTTT
CDR3 protein: CASSLDGGGTQYF

J gene: TRBJ2-2
CDR3 length: 16
V gene: TRBV6-5
D gene: NA
clone size: NA
CDR3 DNA: TGTGCCAGCAGTTCCCCCCGGACGGGCTTACCCGGGGAGCTGTTTTTT
CDR3 protein: CASSSPRTGLPGELFF

J gene: TRBJ1-1
CDR3 length: 13
V gene: TRBV5-4
D gene: NA
clone size: NA
CDR3 DNA: TGTGCCAGCAGCTTGATAGGGAACACTGAAGCTTTCTTT
CDR3 protein: CASSLIGNTEAFF

J gene: TRBJ1-1
CDR3 length: 13
V gene: TRBV5-1
D gene: TRBD1
clone size: NA
CDR3 DNA: TGCGCCAGCGGAACAGGGGGCACGAATAAGGCTTTCTTT
CDR3 protein: CASGTGGTNKAFF

J gene: TRBJ1-5
CDR3 length: 15
V gene: TRBV14
D gene: TRBD1
clone size: once
CDR3 DNA: TGTGCCAGCAGCCAAGGAGGGGGCCCGGGTCAGCCCCAGCATTTT
CDR3 protein: CASSQGGGPGQPQHF

J gene: TRBJ1-5
CDR3 length: 16
V gene: TRBV5-1
D gene: NA
clone size: NA
CDR3 DNA: TGCGCCAGCAGCTTGGCCGGGGGGAATAGCAATCAGCCCCAGCATTTT
CDR3 protein: CASSLAGGNSNQPQHF

J gene: TRBJ2-5
CDR3 length: 17
V gene: TRBV7-2
D gene: TRBD2
clone size: once
CDR3 DNA: TGTGCCAGCAGCTTAGGACTAGCGGGGGGGCTATGGGAGACCCAGTACTTC
CDR3 protein: CASSLGLAGGLWETQYF

J gene: TRBJ1-1
CDR3 length: 13
V gene: TRBV2
D gene: NA
clone size: NA
CDR3 DNA: TGTGCCAGCAACCGACGGGAGGGCACTGAAGCTTTCTTT
CDR3 protein: CASNRREGTEAFF

J gene: TRBJ1-2
CDR3 length: 15
V gene: TRBV7-2
D gene: TRBD1
clone size: NA
CDR3 DNA: TGTGCCAGCAGATCGGGGACAGAGTCTGACTATGGCTACACCTTC
CDR3 protein: CASRSGTESDYGYTF

J gene: TRBJ2-2
CDR3 length: 13
V gene: TRBV6-5
D gene: NA
clone size: NA
CDR3 DNA: TGTGCCAGCAGCGGACAGAACACCGGGGAGCTGTTTTTT
CDR3 protein: CASSGQNTGELFF

J gene: TRBJ1-1
CDR3 length: 13
V gene: TRBV10-3
D gene: NA
clone size: NA
CDR3 DNA: TGTGCCATCAGTGCTGGGGATAACACTGAAGCTTTCTTT
CDR3 protein: CAISAGDNTEAFF

J gene: TRBJ1-1
CDR3 length: 13
V gene: TRBV5-1
D gene: NA
clone size: NA
CDR3 DNA: TGCGCCAGCAGGTGGCAGTTGAACACTGAAGCTTTCTTT
CDR3 protein: CASRWQLNTEAFF

J gene: TRBJ1-4
CDR3 length: 16
V gene: TRBV5-1
D gene: TRBD1
clone size: NA
CDR3 DNA: TGCGCCAGCAGCCCGACAGGGGGAGGAACTAATGAAAAACTGTTTTTT
CDR3 protein: CASSPTGGGTNEKLFF

J gene: TRBJ2-3
CDR3 length: 16
V gene: TRBV7-2
D gene: TRBD2
clone size: NA
CDR3 DNA: TGTGCCAGCAGGTCCCCGGCGGGGGGTTCCACAGATACGCAGTATTTT
CDR3 protein: CASRSPAGGSTDTQYF

J gene: TRBJ1-3
CDR3 length: 15
V gene: TRBV10-3
D gene: NA
clone size: NA
CDR3 DNA: TGTGCCATCAGTGCAGGGGCTGCATCTGGAAACACCATATATTTT
CDR3 protein: CAISAGAASGNTIYF

J gene: TRBJ2-1
CDR3 length: 13
V gene: TRBV11-2
D gene: NA
clone size: NA
CDR3 DNA: TGTGCCAGCAGCCTTGGGGGCGTTAATGAGCAGTTCTTC
CDR3 protein: CASSLGGVNEQFF